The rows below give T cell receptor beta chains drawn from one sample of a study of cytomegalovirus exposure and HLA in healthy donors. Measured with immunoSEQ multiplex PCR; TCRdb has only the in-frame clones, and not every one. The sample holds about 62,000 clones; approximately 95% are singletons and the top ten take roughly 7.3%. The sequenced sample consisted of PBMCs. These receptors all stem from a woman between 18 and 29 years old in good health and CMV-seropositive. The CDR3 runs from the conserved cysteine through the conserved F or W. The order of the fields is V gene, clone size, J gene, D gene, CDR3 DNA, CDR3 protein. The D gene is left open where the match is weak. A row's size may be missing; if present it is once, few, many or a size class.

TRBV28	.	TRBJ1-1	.	TGTGCCAGCAGTTTGTATCAGGGAACGAACACTGAAGCTTTCTTT	CASSLYQGTNTEAFF
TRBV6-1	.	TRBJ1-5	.	TGTGCCAGCAACAGACAAAATCAGCCCCAGCATTTT	CASNRQNQPQHF
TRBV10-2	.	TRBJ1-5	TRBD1	TGCGCCAGCAGTGAGTTTAGACAGGGCGTATATAGCAATCAGCCCCAGCATTTT	CASSEFRQGVYSNQPQHF
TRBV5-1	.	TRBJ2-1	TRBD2	TGCGCCAGCAGCCGGGGGGTTACTAGCGGGAGTTTGAATGAGCAGTTCTTC	CASSRGVTSGSLNEQFF
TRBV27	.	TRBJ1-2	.	TGTGCCAGCACCCCTCAGCCAGGGCTCGGTACGGATGGCTACACCTTC	CASTPQPGLGTDGYTF
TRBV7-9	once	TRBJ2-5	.	TGTGCCAGCAGCTTAAGGGGGATGGAGACCCAGTACTTC	CASSLRGMETQYF
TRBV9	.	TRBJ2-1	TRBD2	TGTGCCAGCAGCGTAACTAGCGAATCCTACAATGAGCAGTTCTTC	CASSVTSESYNEQFF
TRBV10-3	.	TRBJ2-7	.	TGTGCCATCCATCATGGCCAGGGGGGCGGCGAGCAGTACTTC	CAIHHGQGGGEQYF
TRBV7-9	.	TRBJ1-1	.	TGTGCCAGCAGCTTGTTAGCTGAAGCTTTCTTT	CASSLLAEAFF
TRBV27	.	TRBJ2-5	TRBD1	TGTGCCAGCAGGACCCACAGGGGGTCCCAAGAGACCCAGTACTTC	CASRTHRGSQETQYF
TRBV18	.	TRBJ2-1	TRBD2	TGTGCCAGCTCACCTTTACTAGCGGGTTCCTACAATGAGCAGTTCTTC	CASSPLLAGSYNEQFF
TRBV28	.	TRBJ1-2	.	TGTGCCAGCGGGGGCAGGGCGGAAGGCTACACCTTC	CASGGRAEGYTF
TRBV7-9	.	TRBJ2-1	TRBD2	TGTGCCAGCAGCTTAGTAGGGTTAGCGGGCAATGAGCAGTTCTTC	CASSLVGLAGNEQFF
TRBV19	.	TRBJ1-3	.	TGTGCCAGTGGACAATGGGCTTCTGGAAACACCATATATTTT	CASGQWASGNTIYF
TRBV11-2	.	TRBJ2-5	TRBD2	TGTGCCAGCAGCCCAGGGACTAGCGGAGGGCCCTTAGGCGAGACCCAGTACTTC	CASSPGTSGGPLGETQYF
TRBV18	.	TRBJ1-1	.	TGTGCCAGCTCACAAACACGGAACACTGAAGCTTTCTTT	CASSQTRNTEAFF
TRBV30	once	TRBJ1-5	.	TGTGCCTGGAGCGCGGTCAAACAGGGAGGGAGCAATCAGCCCCAGCATTTT	CAWSAVKQGGSNQPQHF
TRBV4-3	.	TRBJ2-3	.	TGCGCCAGCAGCCAAGATGAAGGGACTCGCACGCAGTATTTT	CASSQDEGTRTQYF
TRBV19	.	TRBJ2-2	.	TGTGCCAGCCGACCCCAGACTAGCACCGGGGAGCTGTTTTTT	CASRPQTSTGELFF
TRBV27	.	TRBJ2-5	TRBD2	TGTGCCAGCAGTACCGGACTAGCGGGAGAGACCCAGTACTTC	CASSTGLAGETQYF